These 30 T cell receptor beta chains share one sample of origin, sequenced in a study of shared clonotypes between healthy human individuals. Produced via immunoSEQ multiplex PCR; TCRdb's table is partial and in-frame only. The sample lists 1,400,000 or so clones; about 98.5% were seen once. The source material was naive CD4+ T cells sorted from blood. Subset given: CD45RA+ positively selected. Receptors originate from a man between 25 and 39 years old in good health.

V usage is TRBV5-8 and J usage is TRBJ2-7, with TRBD1 matching 9 bases. This CDR3 is built from 14 residues. The germline V gene encodes CDR1 SGHTS and CDR2 YDEGEE. V dropped 0 bases and J dropped 12; count of bases not matched to a gene: 10. The CDR3 sequence: CASSLGQGVGTRYF. The CDR3 coding sequence is TGTGCCAGCAGCTTGGGACAGGGGGTTGGGACGCGGTACTTC.

The chain employs TRBV18 and TRBJ2-4; 7 bases align to TRBD1. This CDR3 is 16 amino acids long. Unmatched junction bases numbered 11, after V lost 3 bases and J lost 6 bases. The germline CDR1 and CDR2 sequences are KGHSH and LQKENI. In DNA form, the CDR3 reads TGTGCCAGCTCACCCCCAACCCGACAGGGAAGAAACATTCAGTACTTC. Translated: CASSPPTRQGRNIQYF.

This clone appeared once. The chain joins TRBV28 to TRBJ1-2; TRBD1 agrees at 7 bases. The germline V gene encodes CDR1 MDHEN and CDR2 SYDVKM. J lost 5 bases, V lost 3 bases, and 6 bases had no gene match. This CDR3 is 14 amino acids long. The CDR3 loop is CASSLLGTAYGYTF. In nucleotides, the CDR3 is TGTGCCAGCAGTTTGCTAGGGACAGCATATGGCTACACCTTC.

The DNA of the CDR3 is TGCGCCAGCAGCTCCGACCCGGACAGGGGGCGAGAGACCCAGTACTTC. This sequence encodes CASSSDPDRGRETQYF. J is TRBJ2-5 and V is TRBV5-1; 11 bases are a match to TRBD1. This CDR3 has 16 amino acids. With V trimmed by 3 bases and J by 4 bases, 8 bases remained unmatched. The germline gives CDR1 SGHRS, CDR2 YFSETQ.

V and J are TRBV5-6 and TRBJ1-5; D not resolved. From germline, CDR1 is SGHDT and CDR2 YYEEEE. Trimming took off 4 bases at V and 1 base at J, with 3 bases between the two ends. CDR3 length: 12 residues. The CDR3 reads CASSRSNQPQHF. The DNA for the CDR3 is TGTGCCAGCAGCCGCAGCAATCAGCCCCAGCATTTT.

On this clone itself: Other DNA sequences within the sample encode an identical CDR3. The chain carries TRBV2 and TRBJ2-7; TRBD1 might be the D (6 bases). Germline assignment: CDR1 SNHLY and CDR2 FYNNEI. With 5 bases removed from V and 0 bases from J, the gap between germline ends came to 8 bases. This CDR3 has 13 residues. The CDR3 DNA reads TGTGCCAGCAGTCGGGACAACTCCTACGAGCAGTACTTC. Amino acids: CASSRDNSYEQYF.

This clone was detected once. The chain carries TRBV25-1 and TRBJ2-3, with unresolved D. Trimming took 4 bases from V and 6 from J, leaving 8 bases between them. This CDR3 has 12 residues. Looked up from germline, CDR1 is MGHDK and CDR2 is SYGVNS. As DNA, the CDR3 is TGTGCCAGCAGTGGTAACCCCGATACGCAGTATTTT. Amino acid sequence: CASSGNPDTQYF.

The J gene is TRBJ2-5, the V gene TRBV4-1, with D possibly matching TRBD2 (6 bases). The ends were cut back, 0 bases at V and 5 bases at J, with 13 bases in the middle. CDR3 size: 15 residues. Germline assignment: CDR1 MGHRA and CDR2 YSYEKL. CDR3 amino acids: CASSQDGAGRETQYF. The CDR3 DNA follows: TGCGCCAGCAGCCAAGATGGGGCAGGGAGGGAGACCCAGTACTTC.

The rearrangement joins TRBV2 to TRBJ1-4; D possibly corresponds to TRBD1 (6 bases). Germline V gene lookup returns CDR1 SNHLY and CDR2 FYNNEI. This CDR3 region has 12 residues. V was cut by 6 bases and J by 11 bases, with 13 bases left in between. Written as DNA, the CDR3 is TGTGCCAGCAGCTCAAGACAGGCTAAACTGTTTTTT. This gives the protein CASSSRQAKLFF. The full variable domain, rest sourced from reference TRBV2 and TRBJ1-4, is EPEVTQTPSHQVTQMGQEVILRCVPISNHLYFYWYRQILGQKVEFLVSFYNNEISEKSEIFDDQFSVERPDGSNFTLKIRSTKLEDSAMYFCASSSRQAKLFFGSGTQLSVL.

A word on this clone: At the DNA level, this CDR3 is encoded by other sequences in the same sample as well. V gene TRBV6-5 combines with J gene TRBJ1-5, with D hard to call. V was cut by 2 bases and J by 2 bases, with 4 bases left in between. Germline V lookup: CDR1 MNHEY, CDR2 SVGAGI. The CDR3 has 13 residues. CDR3 DNA: TGTGCCAGCAGTTACGACGGCAATCAGCCCCAGCATTTT. The encoded protein is CASSYDGNQPQHF.

J is TRBJ2-7 and V is TRBV5-1; D is unresolved. Trimming removed 4 bases from V and 3 bases from J, with 14 bases in between. The CDR3 has 14 residues. Germline V gene data show CDR1 as SGHRS and CDR2 as YFSETQ. The DNA for the CDR3 is TGCGCCAGCAGCGCGGATTTGAGCCACTACGAGCAGTACTTC. Amino acids: CASSADLSHYEQYF.

The chain is built from TRBV19 and TRBJ1-5; 10 positions agree with TRBD1. The CDR3 sequence is 16 residues long. V gave up 3 bases and J gave up 4 bases; unmatched junction bases: 6. Germline V lookup: CDR1 LNHDA, CDR2 SQIVND (reference sequence). CDR3 nucleotides: TGTGCCAGTAGTATCCGCGGGACAGGGGAAAATCAGCCCCAGCATTTT. The encoded protein is CASSIRGTGENQPQHF.

The V gene is TRBV28, the J gene TRBJ2-7; 9 bases align to TRBD1. This CDR3 spans 15 amino acids. CDR1 is MDHEN, CDR2 SYDVKM, per germline. Trimming removed 6 bases from V and 2 bases from J; junction bases left unmatched: 8. CDR3 amino acids: CASRNTGGEAYEQYF. The CDR3 DNA sequence: TGTGCCAGCAGGAATACAGGGGGCGAGGCCTACGAGCAGTACTTC. Full variable domain (missing parts from reference TRBV28 and TRBJ2-7): DVKVTQSSRYLVKRTGEKVFLECVQDMDHENMFWYRQDPGLGLRLIYFSYDVKMKEKGDIPEGYSVSREKKERFSLILESASTNQTSMYLCASRNTGGEAYEQYFGPGTRLTVT.

This chain joins TRBV6-5 and TRBJ1-1; the D gene is possibly TRBD1 (5 bases). The CDR3 covers 14 residues. Germline CDR1 MNHEY, CDR2 SVGAGI. Trimming stripped 2 bases from V and 1 base from J, with 8 bases between. The CDR3 nucleotides are TGTGCCAGCAGTTACACAGGCCCGAACACTGAAGCTTTCTTT. Its protein is CASSYTGPNTEAFF.

The chain links TRBV5-1 to TRBJ2-1, with 8 bases that match TRBD2. The J segment lost 8 bases and the V segment lost 5 bases, leaving 9 bases of the junction unmatched. Germline V gene lookup returns CDR1 SGHRS and CDR2 YFSETQ. The CDR3 is made up of 14 amino acids. The CDR3 is CASSPGLGSDEQFF. CDR3 bases: TGCGCCAGCAGTCCGGGACTAGGATCGGATGAGCAGTTCTTC.

As DNA, the CDR3 is TGTGCCAGCAGTTTTGGGGGGGCTAGCGGGAACTACGAGCAGTACTTC. Translation: CASSFGGASGNYEQYF. The rearrangement links TRBV28 to TRBJ2-7; 9 bases agree with TRBD2. The V gene's germline CDR1 is MDHEN and CDR2 SYDVKM. V was clipped by 3 bases and J by 3 bases; unmatched bases: 9. The CDR3 is 16 amino acids.

The CDR3 region is CASSVGPPGVAFF. The CDR3 DNA follows: TGTGCCAGCAGCGTAGGACCGCCAGGGGTAGCTTTCTTT. The chain has TRBV9 and TRBJ1-1, with D possibly TRBD1 on 6 matching bases. CDR3 length equals 13 residues. Germline V gene lookup returns CDR1 SGDLS and CDR2 YYNGEE. V was pared by 0 bases and J by 10 bases, with 13 bases between.

The V call is TRBV29-1, the J call TRBJ2-1; 10 bases match TRBD2. V dropped 1 base and J dropped 3; count of bases not matched to a gene: 6. CDR1 is SQVTM, CDR2 ANQGSEA, per germline. The CDR3 sequence is 16 residues long. The CDR3 DNA sequence: TGCAGCGTTGAAGCCCCTAGCGGGGGACTCTACAATGAGCAGTTCTTC. It translates to CSVEAPSGGLYNEQFF.

The chain's CDR3 is CASRQGGGFNYGYTF. CDR3 DNA sequence: TGTGCCAGCAGACAAGGAGGGGGCTTTAACTATGGCTACACCTTC. This chain uses TRBV5-4 with TRBJ1-2; 7 bases are shared with TRBD1. This CDR3 comprises 15 residues. The junction had 8 bases not matched to a gene; V was cut back by 5 bases and J by 1 base. Germline V gene data show CDR1 as SGHNT and CDR2 as YYREEE (reference sequence).

V is TRBV11-2 and J is TRBJ2-7, with a possible D match to TRBD2 (7 bases). V was trimmed by 3 bases and J by 0 bases, leaving 12 bases between them. This CDR3 has 15 residues. CDR1 is SGHAT and CDR2 is FQNNGV in the germline V gene. CDR3 DNA sequence: TGTGCCAGCAGCTTTCGGGGGGCCGACTCCTACGAGCAGTACTTC. Its protein is CASSFRGADSYEQYF.

This chain joins TRBV5-1 and TRBJ1-2; 8 bases match TRBD1. V gave up 0 bases and J gave up 8 bases; unmatched junction bases: 9. The CDR3 totals 15 residues. The germline V gene has CDR1 SGHRS and CDR2 YFSETQ. The DNA of the CDR3 is TGCGCCAGCAGCTTGGAGGCAGGGGGCGACGAGGGCTACACCTTC. Translated, it gives CASSLEAGGDEGYTF.

V gene TRBV28 combines with J gene TRBJ1-2; the match to TRBD1 covers 7 bases. Per germline, CDR1 MDHEN and CDR2 SYDVKM. The V and J ends lost 5 bases and 3 bases, in that order; junction bases with no gene match: 3. CDR3 size: 13 residues. CDR3: CASSDGTDYGYTF. In DNA, the CDR3 is TGTGCCAGCAGTGACGGGACAGACTATGGCTACACCTTC.

The rearrangement links TRBV5-4 to TRBJ2-1; TRBD2 aligns across 10 bases. Germline-derived CDR1 and CDR2 are SGHNT and YYREEE (reference sequence). Trimming took 5 bases from V and 9 from J; bases not matched to a gene: 14. CDR3 length: 16 amino acids. CDR3 DNA: TGTGCCAGCAGTCTTGGGGGGCTAGCGGGAGTTATTGAGCAGTTCTTC. Its translation: CASSLGGLAGVIEQFF. Supplemented by reference TRBV5-4 and TRBJ2-1, the full variable domain reads ETGVTQSPTHLIKTRGQQVTLRCSSQSGHNTVSWYQQALGQGPQFIFQYYREEENGRGNFPPRFSGLQFPNYSSELNVNALELDDSALYLCASSLGGLAGVIEQFFGPGTRLTVL.

V and J are TRBV11-2 and TRBJ2-5; 8 positions match TRBD1. The DNA end favors TRBJ2-7, so the J call may be wrong. The length of the CDR3 is 15 residues. Germline loops: CDR1 SGHAT, CDR2 FQNNGV. In nucleotides, the CDR3 is TGTGCCAGCAGCCGTCGATCCGGGACAGGCCACGAGCAGTACTTC. Translated: CASSRRSGTGHEQYF.

The rearrangement uses TRBV7-8 and TRBJ2-5; 8 bases fit TRBD2. V shed 3 bases and J 5 bases; nucleotides not matched to a gene: 5. CDR1 is SGHVS and CDR2 is FQNEAQ in the germline V gene. This CDR3 has 14 amino acids. The CDR3: CASSFSAGEETQYF. In nucleotides, the CDR3 is TGTGCCAGCAGCTTCTCAGCGGGAGAGGAGACCCAGTACTTC.

The J gene is TRBJ2-7, the V gene TRBV15, with 7 nucleotides matching TRBD1. This CDR3 has 16 residues. Germline CDR1 is LNHNV and CDR2 is YYDKDF (reference sequence). J was trimmed by 1 base and V by 3 bases; bases with no gene match: 9. The chain's CDR3 is CATSRESTGSSYEQYF. For the CDR3, the DNA is TGTGCCACCAGCAGGGAATCGACAGGGAGTTCCTACGAGCAGTACTTC. The variable domain in full, completed from reference TRBV15 and TRBJ2-7, reads DAMVIQNPRYQVTQFGKPVTLSCSQTLNHNVMYWYQQKSSQAPKLLFHYYDKDFNNEADTPDNFQSRRPNTSFCFLDIRSPGLGDTAMYLCATSRESTGSSYEQYFGPGTRLTVT.

V and J are TRBV4-1 and TRBJ2-7; D call uncertain. Germline V gene lookup returns CDR1 MGHRA and CDR2 YSYEKL. Trimming stripped 3 bases from V and 2 bases from J, with 17 bases between. The CDR3 runs to 16 residues. CDR3 in amino acids: CASSHDAGDTPYEQYF. The DNA for the CDR3 is TGCGCCAGCAGCCACGACGCCGGCGACACCCCCTACGAGCAGTACTTC.

The genes are TRBV27 and TRBJ1-5; 9 bases map to TRBD1. This CDR3 has 16 residues. J lost 4 bases, V lost 2 bases, and 6 bases had no gene match. The V gene's germline CDR1 is MNHEY and CDR2 SMNVEV (reference sequence). DNA of the CDR3: TGTGCCAGCAGTTTAGGGGGACAGGGAAGGAATCAGCCCCAGCATTTT. Encoded protein: CASSLGGQGRNQPQHF.

The J gene is TRBJ2-1, the V gene TRBV19, with D possibly matching TRBD1 (6 bases). Trimming removed 5 bases from V and 12 bases from J, with 14 bases in between. This CDR3 spans 12 amino acids. The germline CDR1 and CDR2 sequences are LNHDA and SQIVND (reference sequence). The CDR3 DNA reads as TGTGCCAGTAGTGGCCCGACAGGAGGGCAGTTCTTC. Amino acids: CASSGPTGGQFF. Based on the CDR3 plus reference TRBV19 and TRBJ2-1, the full variable domain is DGGITQSPKYLFRKEGQNVTLSCEQNLNHDAMYWYRQDPGQGLRLIYYSQIVNDFQKGDIAEGYSVSREKKESFPLTVTSAQKNPTAFYLCASSGPTGGQFFGPGTRLTVL.

The count of this clone is one. The same CDR3 arises from other DNA sequences in this sample as well. The chain carries TRBV7-2 and TRBJ2-5; TRBD1 or TRBD2 may be the D gene (5 bases each). CDR1 and CDR2 from the germline V gene are SGHTA and FQGNSA. The CDR3 totals 14 residues. V lost 1 base and J 2 bases, leaving 8 bases between the germline ends. This CDR3 reads CASSLGGSQETQYF. CDR3 nucleotide sequence: TGTGCCAGCAGCTTAGGGGGGAGTCAAGAGACCCAGTACTTC.